A selection of T cell receptor beta chains follows, all from one sample in a study of shared clonotypes between healthy human individuals. Assay: immunoSEQ multiplex PCR; the TCRdb copy retains only in-frame clones and omits some. Counted here are 2 million to 2.5 million clones, almost 96% occurring once; the ten biggest clones make up roughly 0.13%. The sequencing sample was made of naive CD4+ T cells sorted from blood. These receptor sequences come from a man between 18 and 29 years old in good health. CDR3s include the opening cysteine and the closing phenylalanine or tryptophan. The order of the fields is J gene, clone size, V gene, D gene, CDR3 protein, CDR3 DNA. The D gene is left open where the match is weak. Not all rows give a size; the values are once, few, many and, for expanded clones, a class.

>TRBJ1-6|-|TRBV6-5|-
CASSYSSSSYNSPLHF
TGTGCCAGCAGTTACTCCTCTAGCTCCTATAATTCACCCCTCCACTTT
>TRBJ1-6|-|TRBV7-9|-
CASSPNNSPLHF
TGTGCCAGCAGCCCAAATAATTCACCCCTCCACTTT
>TRBJ2-7|-|TRBV2|-
CASILGGKQYF
TGTGCCAGCATACTAGGGGGGAAGCAGTACTTC
>TRBJ2-1|-|TRBV5-4|-
CASSLGPTRLGNEQFF
TGTGCCAGCAGCTTGGGCCCTACTCGACTGGGTAATGAGCAGTTCTTC
>TRBJ1-4|-|TRBV27|-
CASRYLGPPSNEKLFF
TGTGCCAGCAGATACTTGGGACCTCCTTCTAATGAAAAACTGTTTTTT
>TRBJ2-3|-|TRBV7-2|TRBD2
CASMVAGGTDTQYF
TGTGCCAGCATGGTAGCGGGAGGGACAGATACGCAGTATTTT
>TRBJ2-7|-|TRBV4-2|-
CASSQAGPAVGEQYF
TGTGCCAGCAGCCAAGCCGGGCCCGCGGTGGGCGAGCAGTACTTC
>TRBJ1-2|-|TRBV11-2|-
CASTKEAVNYGYTF
TGTGCCAGCACCAAAGAGGCGGTTAACTATGGCTACACCTTC
>TRBJ2-1|-|TRBV5-1|-
CASSFRVNSNNEQFF
TGCGCCAGCAGCTTTAGGGTTAATTCAAACAATGAGCAGTTCTTC
>TRBJ2-3|-|TRBV30|-
CAWTRWESSTDTQYF
TGTGCCTGGACCAGGTGGGAGTCTAGCACAGATACGCAGTATTTT
>TRBJ2-5|-|TRBV7-6|TRBD2
CASSLGAGGQETQYF
TGTGCCAGCAGCTTAGGAGCGGGGGGGCAAGAGACCCAGTACTTC
>TRBJ2-1|-|TRBV6-5|-
CASSSIAWNEQFF
TGTGCCAGCAGTTCGATTGCCTGGAATGAGCAGTTCTTC
>TRBJ2-3|once|TRBV7-7|-
CASSQGGGITDTQYF
TGTGCTAGCAGCCAGGGAGGCGGGATCACAGATACGCAGTATTTT
>TRBJ2-3|once|TRBV9|TRBD2
CASSVGTTPTDTQYF
TGTGCCAGCAGCGTCGGGACTACCCCCACAGATACGCAGTATTTT
>TRBJ1-1|once|TRBV10-1|-
CASSTSPNTEAFF
TGCGCCAGCAGTACGTCTCCGAACACTGAAGCTTTCTTT
>TRBJ1-1|-|TRBV28|-
CASNIGQSFEAFF
TGTGCCAGCAATATTGGACAGTCTTTTGAAGCTTTCTTT
>TRBJ2-1|once|TRBV5-1|TRBD2
CASSTTSGVPAEQFF
TGCGCCAGCAGCACAACTAGCGGGGTCCCAGCCGAGCAGTTCTTC
>TRBJ1-2|-|TRBV4-3|TRBD1
CASSQEGQGGGYTF
TGCGCCAGCAGCCAAGAAGGACAGGGAGGGGGCTACACCTTC
>TRBJ1-1|-|TRBV6-5|TRBD1
CASSLRQGFTEAFF
TGTGCCAGCAGTTTACGACAGGGATTCACTGAAGCTTTCTTT
>TRBJ2-5|-|TRBV6-5|TRBD1
CASSYLGQGKETQYF
TGTGCCAGCAGTTACCTTGGACAGGGGAAAGAGACCCAGTACTTC
>TRBJ2-6|-|TRBV30|-
CAWRIGFTGANVLTF
TGTGCCTGGAGGATAGGGTTTACTGGGGCCAACGTCCTGACTTTC
>TRBJ2-5|-|TRBV30|-
CAWKRVQETQYF
TGTGCCTGGAAGCGGGTCCAAGAGACCCAGTACTTC